The 3 T cell receptor beta chains below come from one sample, sequenced in a study of blood T cell repertoires in COVID-19. Only in-frame clones appear in the TCRdb table, and some are missing; sequencing was by immunoSEQ multiplex PCR. Here the sample spans roughly 250,000 clones, approximately 90% being singletons. The source material was PBMCs or T cells enriched from blood (not recorded which). The receptors here all came from a woman younger than 30 who had recovered from COVID-19.

The chain's CDR3 is CASSEQWNTEAFF. DNA for the CDR3: TGTGCCAGCAGTGAACAATGGAACACTGAAGCTTTCTTT. The chain links TRBV2 to TRBJ1-1; D is ambiguous. Germline values: CDR1 SNHLY, CDR2 FYNNEI. The CDR3 extends over 13 amino acids. The V end was cut by 2 bases, the J end by 1 base, with 5 bases between.

The chain recombines TRBV2 with TRBJ2-3; D is unclear. V lost 4 bases and J lost 3, with 11 bases in between. Per germline, CDR1 SNHLY and CDR2 FYNNEI. The CDR3 contains 14 residues. The CDR3 DNA reads as TGTGCCAGCAGTGCCGCACTTGAGACAGATACGCAGTATTTT. This translates into CASSAALETDTQYF.

This sequence joins TRBV19 and TRBJ2-1, with 8 bases lining up with TRBD1. V was pared by 3 bases and J by 0 bases, with 7 bases of the junction left unmatched. CDR3 length equals 17 residues. The germline CDR1 and CDR2 sequences are LNHDA and SQIVND (reference sequence). The CDR3 DNA follows: TGTGCCAGTAGTATCCCAGGGGGCTGGGGCTCCTACAATGAGCAGTTCTTC. It yields the protein CASSIPGGWGSYNEQFF.